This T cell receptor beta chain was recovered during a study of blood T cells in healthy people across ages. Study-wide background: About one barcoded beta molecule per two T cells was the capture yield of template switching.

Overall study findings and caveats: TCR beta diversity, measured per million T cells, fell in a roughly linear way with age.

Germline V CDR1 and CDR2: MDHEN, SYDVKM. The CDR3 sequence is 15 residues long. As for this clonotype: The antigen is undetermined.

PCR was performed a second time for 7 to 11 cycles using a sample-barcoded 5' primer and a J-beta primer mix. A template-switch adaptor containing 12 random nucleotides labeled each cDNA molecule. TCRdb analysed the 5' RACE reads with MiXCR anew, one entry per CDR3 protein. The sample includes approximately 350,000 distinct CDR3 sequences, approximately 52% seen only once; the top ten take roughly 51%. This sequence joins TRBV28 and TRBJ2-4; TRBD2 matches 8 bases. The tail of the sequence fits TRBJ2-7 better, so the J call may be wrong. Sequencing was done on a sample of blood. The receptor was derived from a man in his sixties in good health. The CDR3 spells CASRPQKAGVYEQYF. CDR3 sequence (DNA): TGTGCCAGCAGACCCCAAAAAGCGGGAGTCTACGAGCAGTACTTC.